This TCR beta chain was obtained from a study of blood T cell repertoires in COVID-19. Study at large: Samples representing acute and convalescent COVID-19 were sourced from the United States, Italy and Spain. Nucleic acid was either cDNA or gDNA, and it came from T cells, B-cell-depleted T cells, or PBMCs.

Original analysis: Amplification of reference gene primers provided the estimated nucleated cell counts. Sequencing was performed with immunoSEQ multiplex PCR; in TCRdb, only in-frame clones are kept and a portion is missing. D and trimming were read from the DNA, whereas the V and J calls and clone size are those reported in that table. The sample includes some 220,000 clones, 70% to 90% seen only once; the top ten take under 3.5%. The CDR3 is 17 residues long. The V gene's germline CDR1 is LGHNT and CDR2 FRNRAP. Germline trimming cut 2 bases from V and 4 bases from J; bases unmatched to any gene: 13. This clone is a singleton in its sample.

Sequenced input: peripheral blood. The chain recombines TRBV12-5 with TRBJ1-1; 7 bases agree with TRBD1. The clonotype comes from a middle-aged man who had recovered from COVID-19. CDR3 sequence reads: CASGLSGTASSGTEAFF. CDR3 in DNA: TGTGCTAGTGGTTTGTCCGGGACAGCCTCCTCAGGCACTGAAGCTTTCTTT. The variable domain in full, with the rest retrieved from reference TRBV12-5 and TRBJ1-1, is DARVTQTPRHKVTEMGQEVTMRCQPILGHNTVFWYRQTMMQGLELLAYFRNRAPLDDSGMPKDRFSAEMPDATLATLKIQPSEPRDSAVYFCASGLSGTASSGTEAFFGQGTRLTVV.